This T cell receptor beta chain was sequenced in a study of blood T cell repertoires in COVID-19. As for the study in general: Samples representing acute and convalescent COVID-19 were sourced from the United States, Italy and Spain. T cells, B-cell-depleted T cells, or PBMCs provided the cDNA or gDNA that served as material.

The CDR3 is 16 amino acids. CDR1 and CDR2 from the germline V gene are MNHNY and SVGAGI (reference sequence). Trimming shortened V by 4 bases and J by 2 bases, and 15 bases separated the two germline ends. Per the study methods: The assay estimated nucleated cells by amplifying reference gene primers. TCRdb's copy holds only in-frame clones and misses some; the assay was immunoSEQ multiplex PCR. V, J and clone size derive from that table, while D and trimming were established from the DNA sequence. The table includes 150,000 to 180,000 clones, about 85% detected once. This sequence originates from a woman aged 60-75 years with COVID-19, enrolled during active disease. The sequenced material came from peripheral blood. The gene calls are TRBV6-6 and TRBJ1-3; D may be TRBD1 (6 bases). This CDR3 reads CASSSSGTKAGNTIYF. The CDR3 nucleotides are TGTGCCAGCAGTTCATCCGGGACAAAGGCTGGAAACACCATATATTTT.